This T cell receptor (beta chain) was documented in a study of shared clonotypes between healthy human individuals. Study-wide findings and caveats: Only blood was sampled; tissue repertoires likely differ. Clonotype sharing among donors was thought likely to change with sequencing depth. Non-shared clonotypes displayed generation probabilities falling below those of clonotypes present in all four donors.

Data came from immunoSEQ multiplex PCR; TCRdb stores just in-frame clones and leaves some out. The sample holds millions of clones; more than 90% are singletons and the top ten take over 0.12%. Turning to this clone: Antigen unknown.

The V end was cut by 4 bases, the J end by 1 base, with 7 bases between. This CDR3 comprises 13 residues. Germline-derived CDR1 and CDR2 are LGHNA and YSLEER. Sequenced: naive CD4+ T cells sorted from blood. Subset given: CD45RA+ positively selected. The TCR was taken from a man aged 18 to 30 in good health. The rearrangement uses TRBV4-3 and TRBJ1-1, with no clear D. CDR3 in amino acids: CASSLEENTEAFF. CDR3 in DNA: TGCGCCAGCAGCCTTGAGGAGAACACTGAAGCTTTCTTT.